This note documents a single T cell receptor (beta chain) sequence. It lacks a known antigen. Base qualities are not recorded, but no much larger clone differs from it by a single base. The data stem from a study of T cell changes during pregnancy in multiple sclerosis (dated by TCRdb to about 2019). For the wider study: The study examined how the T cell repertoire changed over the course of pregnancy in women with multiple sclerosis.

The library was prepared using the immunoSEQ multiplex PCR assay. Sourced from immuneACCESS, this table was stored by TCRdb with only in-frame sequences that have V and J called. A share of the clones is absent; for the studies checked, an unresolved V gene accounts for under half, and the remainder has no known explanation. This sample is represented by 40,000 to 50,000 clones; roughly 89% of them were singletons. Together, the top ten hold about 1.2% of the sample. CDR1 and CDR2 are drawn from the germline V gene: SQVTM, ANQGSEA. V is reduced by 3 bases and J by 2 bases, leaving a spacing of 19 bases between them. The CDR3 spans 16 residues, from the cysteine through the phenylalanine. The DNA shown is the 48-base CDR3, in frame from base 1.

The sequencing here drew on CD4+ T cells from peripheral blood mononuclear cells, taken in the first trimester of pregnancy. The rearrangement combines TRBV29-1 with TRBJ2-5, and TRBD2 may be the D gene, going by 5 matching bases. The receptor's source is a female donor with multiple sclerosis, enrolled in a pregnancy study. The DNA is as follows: TGCAGCGTTGATTACCCCGGGGTTCGGGGACAAGAGACCCAGTACTTC. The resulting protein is CSVDYPGVRGQETQYF.